One and the same sample provided the 22 T cell receptor beta chains below, sequenced in a study of T cells in Graves' hyperthyroidism and ophthalmopathy. Regions amplified from RNA transcripts were the TCR beta CDR3 regions. The primer set for the first-round RT-PCR of the TCR CDR3 was HTBI. TCRdb itself ran the multiplex PCR reads through MiXCR, one entry per CDR3 protein. This sample has around 620,000 distinct CDR3 sequences, with roughly 16% found just once. What was sequenced was blood. These receptors all come from a woman in her thirties with Graves' hyperthyroidism.

This clonotype was counted between two and nine times. The chain recombines TRBV28 with TRBJ1-1; D gene ambiguous. CDR3 size: 11 residues. V was shortened by 10 bases and J by 1 base, with 7 bases between the two germline ends. In germline, CDR1 is MDHEN, CDR2 SYDVKM. The CDR3 nucleotides read TGTGCCACACACCGGAACACTGAAGCTTTCTTT. It codes for CATHRNTEAFF.

This clonotype was seen only a few times. V and J are TRBV12-3 or TRBV12-4 and TRBJ2-3; a weak D match, TRBD1 (5 bases). V lost 6 bases to trimming and J lost 4 bases, with 8 bases between them. The CDR3 contains 12 residues. The CDR3 region is CASRGHSDTQYF. DNA for the CDR3: TGTGCCAGCAGGGGGCATTCAGATACGCAGTATTTT.

There are many counts of this clonotype. V gene TRBV28 combines with J gene TRBJ1-1, with 7 bases matching TRBD1. The CDR3 spans 15 residues. V lost 4 bases and J lost 3; bases outside the gene matches: 8. Germline lookup yields CDR1 MDHEN and CDR2 SYDVKM. The CDR3: CASSSQGGGDTEAFF. CDR3 in DNA: TGTGCCAGCAGTTCCCAGGGGGGCGGAGACACTGAAGCTTTCTTT.

The chain is built from TRBV19 and TRBJ1-1; a possible D gene is TRBD1 (6 bases). V gave up 1 base and J gave up 5 bases, with 14 bases separating them. This CDR3 is 15 amino acids long. Germline loops: CDR1 LNHDA, CDR2 SQIVND (reference sequence). CDR3 sequence: CASSIGSRGETEAFF. CDR3 nucleotide sequence: TGTGCCAGTAGTATAGGGTCCAGGGGTGAGACTGAAGCTTTCTTT. Filled out from reference TRBV19 and TRBJ1-1, the complete variable domain reads DGGITQSPKYLFRKEGQNVTLSCEQNLNHDAMYWYRQDPGQGLRLIYYSQIVNDFQKGDIAEGYSVSREKKESFPLTVTSAQKNPTAFYLCASSIGSRGETEAFFGQGTRLTVV.

The rearrangement joins TRBV3-1 to TRBJ1-5, with TRBD1 as a possible D gene (5 bases). The germline V gene encodes CDR1 LGHDT and CDR2 YNNKEL (reference sequence). Trimming left V 0 bases short and J 2 bases short, with 8 bases between. The CDR3 consists of 15 residues. CDR3 protein: CASSQEGVRNQPQHF. CDR3 DNA: TGTGCCAGCAGCCAAGAGGGGGTTCGCAATCAGCCCCAGCATTTT.

This clonotype was seen at least ten times. V and J are TRBV3-1 and TRBJ1-4; unclear D gene. Deletions cut 0 bases from V and 3 bases from J, with 14 bases between. This CDR3 has 17 residues. Germline CDR1 reads LGHDT; CDR2 reads YNNKEL (reference sequence). CDR3 in amino acids: CASSQDSVSSANEKLFF. The CDR3 bases are TGTGCCAGCAGCCAAGATAGTGTCAGCTCAGCTAATGAAAAACTGTTTTTT.

This clonotype has a count of ten or more. The chain recombines TRBV20-1 with TRBJ2-7; D possibly matches TRBD1 or TRBD2 (5 bases each). Germline CDR1 reads DFQATT; CDR2 reads SNEGSKA (reference sequence). V dropped 5 bases and J dropped 7 bases, with 21 bases sitting between them. This CDR3 region has 14 residues. CDR3 DNA: TGCAGTGCTCATAGACCCAGGGTATCGGGAGAGCAGTACTTC. It encodes CSAHRPRVSGEQYF.

Only a few counts were recorded for this clonotype. DNA for the CDR3: TGTGCCAGCAGCTTCAACCGGGATCCCTATGGCTACACCTTC. Translation: CASSFNRDPYGYTF. The chain joins TRBV7-2 to TRBJ1-2; D call uncertain. This CDR3 region has 14 residues. In germline, CDR1 is SGHTA, CDR2 FQGNSA. V was cut by 3 bases and J by 4 bases, with 12 bases left in between.

Ten or more counts support this clonotype. This chain joins TRBV12-3 or TRBV12-4 and TRBJ2-1; 9 positions agree with TRBD1. The V segment lost 1 base and the J segment 9 bases; nucleotides outside the gene matches: 7. CDR3 length: 15 amino acids. The CDR3 coding sequence is TGTGCCAGCAGTTTAGTACAGGGGGCGCCCCCTGAGCAGTTCTTC. The encoded protein is CASSLVQGAPPEQFF.

The V and J genes are TRBV19 and TRBJ2-1, with D perhaps TRBD2 (6 bases). The CDR3 totals 16 residues. Trimming took 0 bases from V and 2 from J, leaving 11 bases between them. Germline assignment: CDR1 LNHDA and CDR2 SQIVND (reference sequence). CDR3: CASSIDRREPYNEQFF. CDR3 DNA sequence: TGTGCCAGTAGTATAGATCGGAGGGAACCCTACAATGAGCAGTTCTTC.

This clonotype was seen many times. V and J are TRBV28 and TRBJ1-3; 7 nucleotides agree with TRBD1. The CDR3 is 14 residues long. After removal of 6 bases from V and 4 bases from J, the junction contained 6 bases not matched to a gene. CDR1 is MDHEN, CDR2 SYDVKM, per germline. CDR3 DNA sequence: TGTGCCAGCAGATATGACAGGGTCGGAAACACCATATATTTT. Protein product: CASRYDRVGNTIYF. Full variable domain (rest looked up from reference TRBV28 and TRBJ1-3): DVKVTQSSRYLVKRTGEKVFLECVQDMDHENMFWYRQDPGLGLRLIYFSYDVKMKEKGDIPEGYSVSREKKERFSLILESASTNQTSMYLCASRYDRVGNTIYFGEGSWLTVV.

This clonotype was observed many times. The V call is TRBV12-3 or TRBV12-4, the J call TRBJ1-4; D not certain. The CDR3 is 16 amino acids. With 2 bases removed from V and 0 bases from J, the gap between germline ends came to 10 bases. The DNA for the CDR3 is TGTGCCAGCAGTTTAAATCGGCTTACAACTAATGAAAAACTGTTTTTT. Its translation is CASSLNRLTTNEKLFF.

Of note for this clonotype: A much larger clonotype is one base distant, so this may be a read error. The chain links TRBV10-3 to TRBJ1-2; D uncertain. Germline V lookup: CDR1 ENHRY, CDR2 SYGVKD. This CDR3 has 12 amino acids. Trimming left V 0 bases short and J 10 bases short, with 9 bases between. Written as DNA, the CDR3 is TGTGCCATCAGTGAGTCTCTGAGAGCCTACACCTTC. Translated, it gives CAISESLRAYTF.

The table lists this clonotype with many counts. The chain has TRBV6-1 and TRBJ2-5; 8 bases fit TRBD2. The J segment lost 1 base and the V segment lost 5 bases, leaving 6 bases of the junction unmatched. CDR3 length equals 15 residues. The germline V gene encodes CDR1 MNHNS and CDR2 SASEGT. The DNA of the CDR3 is TGTGCCAGCAGTCTCACTAGCGGAAGCCAAGAGACCCAGTACTTC. It is translated as CASSLTSGSQETQYF.

This clonotype was seen at least ten times. The chain is built from TRBV20-1 and TRBJ2-7, with a weak D call TRBD2 (5 bases). This CDR3 has 15 amino acids. Trimming shortened V by 4 bases and J by 4 bases, and 20 bases separated the two germline ends. Germline V CDR1 and CDR2: DFQATT, SNEGSKA (reference sequence). CDR3 sequence reads: CSATRSSGNSYEQYF. CDR3 sequence (DNA): TGCAGTGCTACCCGATCGAGCGGAAACTCTTACGAGCAGTACTTC.

This clonotype was recorded a few times. Given a much more abundant clone one base away, this may be a read error. This sequence joins TRBV2 and TRBJ2-1; unclear D gene. V lost 11 bases to trimming and J lost 4 bases, with 15 bases between them. Germline V lookup: CDR1 SNHLY, CDR2 FYNNEI. The CDR3 totals 13 residues. CDR3 nucleotides: TGTGCCTTCTCCGAGCTGGATTACAATGAGCAGTTCTTC. This encodes CAFSELDYNEQFF. The full variable domain, completed using reference TRBV2 and TRBJ2-1, is EPEVTQTPSHQVTQMGQEVILRCVPISNHLYFYWYRQILGQKVEFLVSFYNNEISEKSEIFDDQFSVERPDGSNFTLKIRSTKLEDSAMYFCAFSELDYNEQFFGPGTRLTVL.

This clonotype was found a few times. This may be a read error, as it is one base from a much larger clone. The chain joins TRBV28 to TRBJ1-1, with a weak D call TRBD1 (6 bases). V was pared by 3 bases and J by 9 bases, with 20 bases between. The germline V gene encodes CDR1 MDHEN and CDR2 SYDVKM. The CDR3 is made up of 15 amino acids. The CDR3 DNA is TGTGCCAGCAGTTTCCCTCAACATACAGGGCACAAAGCTTTCTTT. The encoded protein is CASSFPQHTGHKAFF. Drawing the rest from reference TRBV28 and TRBJ1-1, the complete variable domain is DVKVTQSSRYLVKRTGEKVFLECVQDMDHENMFWYRQDPGLGLRLIYFSYDVKMKEKGDIPEGYSVSREKKERFSLILESASTNQTSMYLCASSFPQHTGHKAFFGQGTRLTVV.

The chain combines TRBV4-1 with TRBJ1-6; 8 bases are shared with TRBD1. This CDR3 region has 17 residues. After removal of 0 bases from V and 3 bases from J, the junction contained 4 bases not matched to a gene. Germline V gene sequence: CDR1 MGHRA, CDR2 YSYEKL. The CDR3 sequence: CASSQDEDRDYNSPLHF. The CDR3 bases are TGCGCCAGCAGCCAAGATGAGGACAGGGACTATAATTCACCCCTCCACTTT.

Ten or more counts support this clonotype. The chain recombines TRBV20-1 with TRBJ1-3, with D perhaps matching TRBD1 (5 bases). CDR1 DFQATT and CDR2 SNEGSKA come from the germline V gene (reference sequence). Trimming pared 1 base from V and 8 bases from J, leaving 15 bases between. The CDR3 has 14 amino acids. The CDR3 region is CSARGAGLVDTIYF. DNA for the CDR3: TGCAGTGCTAGAGGCGCAGGGTTGGTGGACACCATATATTTT.

The chain links TRBV28 to TRBJ2-5; D may be TRBD1 or TRBD2 (5 bases each). V was trimmed by 1 base and J by 5 bases, leaving 11 bases between them. Germline CDR1 reads MDHEN; CDR2 reads SYDVKM. This CDR3 has 14 residues. DNA of the CDR3: TGTGCCAGCAGTTTATCCCAGGGCGGGGAGACCCAGTACTTC. It is translated as CASSLSQGGETQYF.

This clonotype was recorded a few times. The rearrangement uses TRBV6-1 and TRBJ1-1; D call uncertain. Germline V gene data show CDR1 as MNHNS and CDR2 as SASEGT. The ends were cut back, 7 bases at V and 0 bases at J, with 15 bases in the middle. The CDR3 sequence is 15 residues long. The DNA of the CDR3 is TGTGCCAGCAAAGACTCCCGACGTATGAACACTGAAGCTTTCTTT. It specifies CASKDSRRMNTEAFF.

This clonotype was seen a handful of times. The chain joins TRBV5-6 to TRBJ1-4, with 9 bases that match TRBD1. The CDR3 contains 15 residues. Germline CDR1 reads SGHDT; CDR2 reads YYEEEE. The junction had 2 bases not matched to a gene; V was cut back by 0 bases and J by 5 bases. The CDR3 region is CASSLAGTGNEKLFF. CDR3 coding DNA: TGTGCCAGCAGCTTGGCCGGGACAGGGAATGAAAAACTGTTTTTT.